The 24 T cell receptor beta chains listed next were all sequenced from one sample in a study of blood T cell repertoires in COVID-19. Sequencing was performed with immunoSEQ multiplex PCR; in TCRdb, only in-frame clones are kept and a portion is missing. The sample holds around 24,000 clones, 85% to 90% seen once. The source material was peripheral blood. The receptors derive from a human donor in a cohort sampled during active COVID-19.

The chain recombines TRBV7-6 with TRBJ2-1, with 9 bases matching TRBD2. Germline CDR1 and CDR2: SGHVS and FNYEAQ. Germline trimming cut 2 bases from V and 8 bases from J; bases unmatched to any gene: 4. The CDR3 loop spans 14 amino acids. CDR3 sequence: CASSLSGGRDEQFF. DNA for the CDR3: TGTGCCAGCAGCTTAAGCGGGGGGCGCGATGAGCAGTTCTTC.

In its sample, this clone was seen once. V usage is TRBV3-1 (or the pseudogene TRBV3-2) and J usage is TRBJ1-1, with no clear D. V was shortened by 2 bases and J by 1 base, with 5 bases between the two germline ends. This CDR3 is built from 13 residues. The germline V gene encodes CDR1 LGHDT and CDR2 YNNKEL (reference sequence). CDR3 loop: CASSQNRNTEAFF. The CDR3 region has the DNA TGTGCCAGCAGCCAAAACAGGAACACTGAAGCTTTCTTT.

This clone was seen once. Here the CDR3 reads CASSVLAGAGELFF. CDR3 coding DNA: TGTGCCAGCAGCGTCCTAGCGGGAGCTGGGGAGCTGTTTTTT. The chain is built from TRBV7-2 and TRBJ2-2; 10 bases fit TRBD2. With V trimmed by 5 bases and J by 8 bases, 5 bases remained unmatched. CDR3 length: 14 residues. The germline V gene has CDR1 SGHTA and CDR2 FQGNSA.

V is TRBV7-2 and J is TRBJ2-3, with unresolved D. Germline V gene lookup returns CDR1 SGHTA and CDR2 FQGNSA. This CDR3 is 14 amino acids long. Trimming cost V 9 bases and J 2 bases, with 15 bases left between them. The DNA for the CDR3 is TGTGCCAGTGGCCTCAATCGCCCCACAGATACGCAGTATTTT. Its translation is CASGLNRPTDTQYF.

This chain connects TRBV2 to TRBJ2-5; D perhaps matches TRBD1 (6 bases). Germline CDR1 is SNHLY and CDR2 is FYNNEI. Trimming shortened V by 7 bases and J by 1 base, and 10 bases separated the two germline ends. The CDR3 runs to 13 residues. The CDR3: CASNLQGQETQYF. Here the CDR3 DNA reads TGTGCCAGCAACTTACAGGGCCAAGAGACCCAGTACTTC. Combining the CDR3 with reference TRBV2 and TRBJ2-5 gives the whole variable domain EPEVTQTPSHQVTQMGQEVILRCVPISNHLYFYWYRQILGQKVEFLVSFYNNEISEKSEIFDDQFSVERPDGSNFTLKIRSTKLEDSAMYFCASNLQGQETQYFGPGTRLLVL.

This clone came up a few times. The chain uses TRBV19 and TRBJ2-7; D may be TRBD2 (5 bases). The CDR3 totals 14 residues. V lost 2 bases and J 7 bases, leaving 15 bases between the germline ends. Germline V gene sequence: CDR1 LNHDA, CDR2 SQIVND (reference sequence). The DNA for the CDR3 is TGTGCCAGTAGTATATCCGGTTCTGGAGGAGAGCAGTACTTC. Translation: CASSISGSGGEQYF.

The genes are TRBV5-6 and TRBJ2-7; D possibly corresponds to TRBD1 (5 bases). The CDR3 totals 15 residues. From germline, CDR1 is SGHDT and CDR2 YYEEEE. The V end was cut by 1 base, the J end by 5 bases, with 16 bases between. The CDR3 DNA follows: TGTGCCAGCAGCTTGTCTCAGGGATGGAACAACGAGCAGTACTTC. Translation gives CASSLSQGWNNEQYF. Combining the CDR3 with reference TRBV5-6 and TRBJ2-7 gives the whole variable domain DAGVTQSPTHLIKTRGQQVTLRCSPKSGHDTVSWYQQALGQGPQFIFQYYEEEERQRGNFPDRFSGHQFPNYSSELNVNALLLGDSALYLCASSLSQGWNNEQYFGPGTRLTVT.

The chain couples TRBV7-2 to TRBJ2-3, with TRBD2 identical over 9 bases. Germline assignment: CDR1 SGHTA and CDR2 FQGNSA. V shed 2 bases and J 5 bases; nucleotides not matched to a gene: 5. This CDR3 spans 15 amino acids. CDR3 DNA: TGTGCCAGCAGCTTAACGGGACTAGCATTAGATACGCAGTATTTT. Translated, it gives CASSLTGLALDTQYF.

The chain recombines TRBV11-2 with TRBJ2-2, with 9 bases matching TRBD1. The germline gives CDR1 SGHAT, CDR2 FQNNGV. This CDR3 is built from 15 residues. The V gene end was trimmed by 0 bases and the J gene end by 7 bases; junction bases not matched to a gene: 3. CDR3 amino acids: CASSLDVGQGGELFF. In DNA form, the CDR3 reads TGTGCCAGCAGCTTAGATGTGGGACAGGGCGGGGAGCTGTTTTTT.

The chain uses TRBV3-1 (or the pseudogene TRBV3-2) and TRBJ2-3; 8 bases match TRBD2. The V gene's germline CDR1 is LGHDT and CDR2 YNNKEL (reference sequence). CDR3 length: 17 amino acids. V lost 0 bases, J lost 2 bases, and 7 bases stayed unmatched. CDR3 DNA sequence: TGTGCCAGCAGCCAAGATTTTGCGGGAGGAATCACAGATACGCAGTATTTT. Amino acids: CASSQDFAGGITDTQYF.

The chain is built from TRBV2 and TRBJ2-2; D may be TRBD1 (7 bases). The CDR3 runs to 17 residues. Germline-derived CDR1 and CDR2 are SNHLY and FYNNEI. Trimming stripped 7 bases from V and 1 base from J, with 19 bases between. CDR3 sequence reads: CASNGRGTPLNTGELFF. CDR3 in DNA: TGTGCCAGCAATGGCAGGGGGACTCCACTGAACACCGGGGAGCTGTTTTTT.

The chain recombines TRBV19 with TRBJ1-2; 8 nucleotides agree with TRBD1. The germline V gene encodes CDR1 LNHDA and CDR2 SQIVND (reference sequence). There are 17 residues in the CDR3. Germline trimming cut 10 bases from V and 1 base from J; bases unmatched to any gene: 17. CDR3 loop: CATTKTGTGLFNYGYTF. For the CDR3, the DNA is TGTGCCACCACCAAGACCGGGACAGGTCTTTTTAACTATGGCTACACCTTC.

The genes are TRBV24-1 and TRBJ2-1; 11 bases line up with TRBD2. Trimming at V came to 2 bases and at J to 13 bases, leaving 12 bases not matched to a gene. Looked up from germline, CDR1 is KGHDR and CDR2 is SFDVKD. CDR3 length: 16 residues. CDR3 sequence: CATSDSVAGGRSDQFF. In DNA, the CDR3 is TGTGCCACCAGTGATTCAGTAGCGGGAGGGCGGTCGGACCAGTTCTTC.

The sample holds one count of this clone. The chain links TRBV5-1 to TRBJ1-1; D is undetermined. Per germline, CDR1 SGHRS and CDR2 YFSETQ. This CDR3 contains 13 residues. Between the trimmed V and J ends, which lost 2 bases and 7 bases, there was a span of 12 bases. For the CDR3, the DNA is TGCGCCAGCAGCTTACCCGTCCGGGGTGAAGCTTTCTTT. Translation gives CASSLPVRGEAFF. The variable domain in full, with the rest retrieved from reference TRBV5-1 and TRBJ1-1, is KAGVTQTPRYLIKTRGQQVTLSCSPISGHRSVSWYQQTPGQGLQFLFEYFSETQRNKGNFPGRFSGRQFSNSRSEMNVSTLELGDSALYLCASSLPVRGEAFFGQGTRLTVV.

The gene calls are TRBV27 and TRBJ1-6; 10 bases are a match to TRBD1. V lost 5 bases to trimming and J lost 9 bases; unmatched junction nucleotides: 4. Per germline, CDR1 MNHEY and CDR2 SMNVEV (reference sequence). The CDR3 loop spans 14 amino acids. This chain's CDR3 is CASSPDRGSSPLHF. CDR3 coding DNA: TGTGCCAGCAGTCCGGACAGGGGGAGTTCACCCCTCCACTTT.

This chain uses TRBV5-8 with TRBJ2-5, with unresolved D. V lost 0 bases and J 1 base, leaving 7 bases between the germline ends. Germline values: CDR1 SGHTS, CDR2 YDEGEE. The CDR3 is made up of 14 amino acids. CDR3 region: CASSLESVQETQYF. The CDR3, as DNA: TGTGCCAGCAGCTTGGAGTCAGTCCAAGAGACCCAGTACTTC.

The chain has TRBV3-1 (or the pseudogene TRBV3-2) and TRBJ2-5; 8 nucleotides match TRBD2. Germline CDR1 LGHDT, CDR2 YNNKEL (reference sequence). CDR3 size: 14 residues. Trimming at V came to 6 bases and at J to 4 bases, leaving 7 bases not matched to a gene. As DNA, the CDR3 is TGTGCCAGCAGATCGGGAGGGGGAGGAGAGACCCAGTACTTC. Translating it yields CASRSGGGGETQYF.

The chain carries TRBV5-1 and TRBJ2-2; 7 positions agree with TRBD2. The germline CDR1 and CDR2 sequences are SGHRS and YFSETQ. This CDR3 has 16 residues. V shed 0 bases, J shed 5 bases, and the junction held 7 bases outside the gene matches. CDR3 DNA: TGCGCCAGCAGCTTGGCTGGCGGGAGTCGGACCGGGGAGCTGTTTTTT. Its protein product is CASSLAGGSRTGELFF.

This CDR3 is CASSLVADGYNEQFF. Written as DNA, the CDR3 is TGTGCCAGCAGCTTAGTAGCGGATGGCTACAATGAGCAGTTCTTC. The gene calls are TRBV7-2 and TRBJ2-1; TRBD2 might be the D (6 bases). This CDR3 is 15 amino acids long. V lost 1 base to trimming and J lost 3 bases, with 10 bases between them. CDR1 and CDR2 (germline): SGHTA, FQGNSA.

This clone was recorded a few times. The CDR3 spells CASIGVDFYNEQFF. Here the CDR3 DNA reads TGTGCCAGTATAGGGGTCGACTTTTACAATGAGCAGTTCTTC. The chain recombines TRBV19 with TRBJ2-1; a weak D match, TRBD1 (5 bases). In germline, CDR1 is LNHDA, CDR2 SQIVND (reference sequence). The CDR3 sequence is 14 residues long. The V end was cut by 7 bases, the J end by 4 bases, with 14 bases between.

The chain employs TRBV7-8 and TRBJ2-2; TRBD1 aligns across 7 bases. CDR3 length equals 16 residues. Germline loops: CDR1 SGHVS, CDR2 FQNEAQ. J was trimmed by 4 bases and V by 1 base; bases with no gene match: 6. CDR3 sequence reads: CASSLEGGQVTGELFF. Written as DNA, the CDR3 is TGTGCCAGCAGCTTAGAAGGGGGCCAGGTCACCGGGGAGCTGTTTTTT. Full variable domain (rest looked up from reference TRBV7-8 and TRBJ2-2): GAGVSQSPRYKVAKRGQDVALRCDPISGHVSLFWYQQALGQGPEFLTYFQNEAQLDKSGLPSDRFFAERPEGSVSTLKIQRTQQEDSAVYLCASSLEGGQVTGELFFGEGSRLTVL.

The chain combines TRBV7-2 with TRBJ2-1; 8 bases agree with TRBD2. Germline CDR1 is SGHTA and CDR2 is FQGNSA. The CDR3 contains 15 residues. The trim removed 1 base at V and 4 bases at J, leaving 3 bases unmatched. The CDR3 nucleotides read TGTGCCAGCAGCTTAGACCGGGGGGGTTACAATGAGCAGTTCTTC. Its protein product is CASSLDRGGYNEQFF.

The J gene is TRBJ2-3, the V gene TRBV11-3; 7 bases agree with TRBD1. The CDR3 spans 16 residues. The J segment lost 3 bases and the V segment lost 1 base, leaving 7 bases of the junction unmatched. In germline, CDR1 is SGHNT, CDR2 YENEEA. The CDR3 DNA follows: TGTGCCAGCAGCTTAGGTGAGGGGGCCGGTACAGATACGCAGTATTTT. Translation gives CASSLGEGAGTDTQYF.

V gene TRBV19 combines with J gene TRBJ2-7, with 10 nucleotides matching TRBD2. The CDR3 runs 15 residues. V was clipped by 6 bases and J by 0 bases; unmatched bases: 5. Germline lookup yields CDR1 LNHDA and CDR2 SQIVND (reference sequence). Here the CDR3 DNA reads TGTGCCAGTAGCAGGAGGACTAGCGGCTCCTACGAGCAGTACTTC. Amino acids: CASSRRTSGSYEQYF.